Presented here are 24 T cell receptor beta chains from one specimen sequenced in a study of OX40 agonist ivuxolimab in advanced cancers. Profiled with immunoSEQ multiplex PCR; TCRdb holds only in-frame clones, not every one. The sample lists about 45,000 clones, approximately 90% occurring once. Material: CD4+ or CD8+ T cells sorted from blood, obtained in a trial of the OX40 agonist ivuxolimab. The receptors stem from an adult with an advanced solid tumor such as melanoma, head and neck, liver or kidney cancer.

This clone was detected only once. This chain links TRBV4-1 with TRBJ2-1; the D gene could be TRBD1 or TRBD2 (5 bases each). Looked up from germline, CDR1 is MGHRA and CDR2 is YSYEKL. The CDR3 is 13 amino acids. The germline V and J ends were trimmed by 5 bases and 7 bases, with 12 bases remaining between them. The DNA of the CDR3 is TGCGCCAGCAGCTCGGCCGGGGCGAATGAGCAGTTCTTC. Protein sequence: CASSSAGANEQFF.

This rearrangement joins TRBV6-5 to TRBJ2-3, with no clear D. From germline, CDR1 is MNHEY and CDR2 SVGAGI. The CDR3 has 11 residues. V was clipped by 8 bases and J by 7 bases, with 10 bases between them. The CDR3 protein is CASGPLNTQYF. As DNA, the CDR3 is TGTGCCAGCGGCCCACTGAATACGCAGTATTTT.

This chain joins TRBV7-8 and TRBJ2-5; either TRBD1 or TRBD2 may supply D (5 bases each). TRBJ2-7 explains the end of the DNA better; the J call may be wrong. The CDR3 length is 13 residues. Looked up from germline, CDR1 is SGHVS and CDR2 is FQNEAQ. CDR3 in amino acids: CASSPGPRNEQYF. The CDR3 DNA reads as TGTGCCAGCAGCCCGGGACCCCGTAACGAGCAGTACTTC.

The V call is TRBV2, the J call TRBJ1-5; possible D gene TRBD1, 6 bases. The length of the CDR3 is 14 residues. Between the trimmed V and J ends, which lost 7 bases and 1 base, there was a span of 11 bases. Germline CDR1 reads SNHLY; CDR2 reads FYNNEI. CDR3 DNA: TGTGCCAGCACCCGGGGGCTGAGCAATCAGCCCCAGCATTTT. It encodes CASTRGLSNQPQHF.

The chain carries TRBV5-4 and TRBJ2-5; D uncertain. CDR3 length: 13 amino acids. Germline V gene sequence: CDR1 SGHNT, CDR2 YYREEE (reference sequence). V lost 0 bases and J lost 5, with 8 bases in between. This chain's CDR3 is CASSLAAWETQYF. The CDR3 nucleotides are TGTGCCAGCAGCTTGGCCGCGTGGGAGACCCAGTACTTC.

The chain carries TRBV5-8 and TRBJ1-3, with D perhaps matching TRBD1 (6 bases). The CDR3 is 15 residues long. V gave up 4 bases and J gave up 0 bases, with 11 bases separating them. Germline V CDR1 and CDR2: SGHTS, YDEGEE. CDR3 sequence: CASSHGQSSGNTIYF. DNA of the CDR3: TGTGCCAGCAGCCACGGACAGAGCTCTGGAAACACCATATATTTT.

The chain links TRBV4-2 to TRBJ2-3; the D is unclear. The CDR3 sequence is 15 residues long. Germline values: CDR1 LGHNA, CDR2 YNFKEQ. V was clipped by 0 bases and J by 1 base, with 8 bases between them. CDR3 sequence (DNA): TGTGCCAGCAGCCAAGAGGCGCCCGGCACAGATACGCAGTATTTT. Translating gives CASSQEAPGTDTQYF.

CDR3 coding DNA: TGTGCCAGTAGTAGCTGGGCTAGCACAGATACGCAGTATTTT. It encodes CASSSWASTDTQYF. This rearrangement joins TRBV19 to TRBJ2-3; D gene uncertain. Trimming cost V 4 bases and J 0 bases, with 8 bases left between them. The CDR3 consists of 14 residues. Germline CDR1 reads LNHDA; CDR2 reads SQIVND (reference sequence).

The V gene is TRBV6-5, the J gene TRBJ2-7; 7 nucleotides agree with TRBD1. CDR3 length equals 14 residues. CDR1 and CDR2 from the germline V gene are MNHEY and SVGAGI. Trimming cost V 6 bases and J 3 bases; bases outside gene matches: 8. The CDR3 sequence: CASSPGQAGYEQYF. The CDR3 nucleotides read TGTGCCAGCAGCCCCGGACAGGCCGGCTACGAGCAGTACTTC.

This chain connects TRBV27 to TRBJ1-1, with D uncertain. The CDR3 is 15 residues long. V lost 6 bases, J lost 0 bases, and 14 bases lay in between. Per germline, CDR1 MNHEY and CDR2 SMNVEV (reference sequence). CDR3 sequence: CASRGFLALNTEAFF. The CDR3 DNA reads TGTGCCAGCAGGGGTTTCCTGGCCTTGAACACTGAAGCTTTCTTT.

The rearrangement joins TRBV5-1 to TRBJ2-1, with 11 bases that match TRBD2. V was clipped by 8 bases and J by 4 bases; unmatched bases: 8. CDR3 size: 15 residues. CDR1 is SGHRS and CDR2 is YFSETQ in the germline V gene. The CDR3 loop reads CASSIGTSGYNEQFF. CDR3 DNA: TGCGCCAGTTCCATCGGGACTAGCGGTTACAATGAGCAGTTCTTC.

V usage is TRBV27 and J usage is TRBJ2-1, with D tentatively TRBD2 (6 bases). CDR3 size: 14 residues. Trimming removed 6 bases at V and 2 bases at J, with 11 bases between. Germline CDR1 reads MNHEY; CDR2 reads SMNVEV (reference sequence). CDR3 protein: CASSSDYPYNEQFF. The CDR3 bases are TGTGCCAGCAGCTCGGACTACCCCTACAATGAGCAGTTCTTC.

CDR3 loop: CASSGLTGWDTEAFF. The DNA for the CDR3 is TGTGCCAGCAGTGGCTTGACAGGGTGGGACACTGAAGCTTTCTTT. The chain recombines TRBV6-1 with TRBJ1-1, with 7 bases matching TRBD1. J was trimmed by 3 bases and V by 4 bases; bases with no gene match: 8. There are 15 residues in the CDR3. From germline, CDR1 is MNHNS and CDR2 SASEGT.

This chain connects TRBV5-6 to TRBJ2-1; 8 nucleotides match TRBD2. Germline CDR1 and CDR2: SGHDT and YYEEEE. V lost 4 bases, J lost 6 bases, and 6 bases stayed unmatched. The CDR3 runs 14 residues. Here the CDR3 DNA reads TGTGCCAGCAGCCCGGGGGGGGCCATCAATGAGCAGTTCTTC. Protein product: CASSPGGAINEQFF.

The CDR3: CASSLGTGVGYEQFF. In DNA form, the CDR3 reads TGTGCCAGCAGCCTGGGGACAGGGGTGGGGTATGAGCAGTTCTTC. The rearrangement links TRBV11-1 to TRBJ2-1, with 10 bases aligning to TRBD1. V lost 5 bases and J lost 8; bases outside the gene matches: 9. Germline-derived CDR1 and CDR2 are SGHAT and FQDESV (reference sequence). The CDR3 runs 15 residues.

The chain uses TRBV5-6 and TRBJ1-4; D ambiguous. This CDR3 has 15 residues. Germline V lookup: CDR1 SGHDT, CDR2 YYEEEE. Trimming removed 0 bases at V and 7 bases at J, with 13 bases between. The CDR3 here is CASSLGGGGVEKLFF. The CDR3 nucleotides are TGTGCCAGCAGCTTGGGAGGCGGTGGGGTTGAAAAACTGTTTTTT.

The chain joins TRBV19 to TRBJ2-4, with D tentatively TRBD1 or TRBD2 (5 bases each). Looked up from germline, CDR1 is LNHDA and CDR2 is SQIVND (reference sequence). The CDR3 length is 16 residues. Trimming cost V 0 bases and J 2 bases, with 11 bases left between them. As DNA, the CDR3 is TGTGCCAGTAGTATAGAGTGGGGGTTTCCCAAAAACATTCAGTACTTC. It codes for CASSIEWGFPKNIQYF.

This clone was seen just once. The J gene is TRBJ1-3, the V gene TRBV28; perhaps TRBD1 as D (5 bases). In germline, CDR1 is MDHEN, CDR2 SYDVKM. Trimming removed 3 bases from V and 4 bases from J, with 7 bases in between. The CDR3 is 13 amino acids. CDR3: CASSLGPGNTIYF. CDR3 bases: TGTGCCAGCAGTTTGGGACCCGGAAACACCATATATTTT. Combining the CDR3 with reference TRBV28 and TRBJ1-3 gives the whole variable domain DVKVTQSSRYLVKRTGEKVFLECVQDMDHENMFWYRQDPGLGLRLIYFSYDVKMKEKGDIPEGYSVSREKKERFSLILESASTNQTSMYLCASSLGPGNTIYFGEGSWLTVV.

This chain uses TRBV7-8 with TRBJ2-7; D is undetermined. The CDR3 covers 12 residues. Per the germline V gene, CDR1 is SGHVS and CDR2 is FQNEAQ. V was shortened by 5 bases and J by 0 bases, with 5 bases between the two germline ends. CDR3 sequence (DNA): TGTGCCAGCAGCCTTTTCTCCTACGAGCAGTACTTC. It codes for CASSLFSYEQYF.

The rearrangement joins TRBV15 to TRBJ2-2, with 10 bases that match TRBD2. The V gene end was trimmed by 0 bases and the J gene end by 5 bases; junction bases not matched to a gene: 6. This CDR3 spans 17 amino acids. CDR1 LNHNV and CDR2 YYDKDF come from the germline V gene (reference sequence). The CDR3 here is CATSRDITSGVTGELFF. DNA for the CDR3: TGTGCCACCAGCAGAGATATCACTAGCGGGGTAACCGGGGAGCTGTTTTTT.

The chain combines TRBV13 with TRBJ2-3; tentatively, D is TRBD1 or TRBD2 (5 bases each). Germline CDR1 PRHDT, CDR2 FYEKMQ (reference sequence). The length of the CDR3 is 14 residues. Trimming removed 4 bases at V and 4 bases at J, with 12 bases between. DNA of the CDR3: TGTGCCAGCAGCTCGGGACCCGGGGCAGATACGCAGTATTTT. This sequence encodes CASSSGPGADTQYF.

The chain has TRBV28 and TRBJ2-2, with 9 nucleotides matching TRBD1. The length of the CDR3 is 15 residues. J gave up 6 bases and V 3 bases, and 5 bases lay outside the gene matches. Germline-derived CDR1 and CDR2 are MDHEN and SYDVKM. The CDR3 bases are TGTGCCAGCAGTTTTAACAGGGGGCCGGCCGGGGAGCTGTTTTTT. Translating gives CASSFNRGPAGELFF.

In its sample, this clone was seen a few times. This chain uses TRBV6-6 with TRBJ1-6; D gene uncertain. Germline CDR1 and CDR2: MNHNY and SVGAGI (reference sequence). Trimming pared 4 bases from V and 13 bases from J, leaving 14 bases between. The CDR3 has 13 amino acids. The chain's CDR3 is CASSWQEDSPLHF. The DNA of the CDR3 is TGTGCCAGCAGTTGGCAGGAGGACTCGCCCCTCCACTTT.

By share of the sample, this clone is medium-sized (0.01 to 0.1%). The chain combines TRBV15 with TRBJ1-2; weak D call: TRBD1 (5 bases). Trimming cost V 1 base and J 8 bases, with 20 bases left between them. Germline lookup yields CDR1 LNHNV and CDR2 YYDKDF (reference sequence). The CDR3 has 16 amino acids. CDR3 bases: TGTGCCACCAGCAGAGGTCGCGGGCCAACTGGGGGAGGCTACACCTTC. This gives the protein CATSRGRGPTGGGYTF.